Listed below are T cell receptor beta chains from one sample, sequenced in a study of blood T cell repertoires in COVID-19. The method was immunoSEQ multiplex PCR; TCRdb's version includes in-frame clones alone and lacks a portion of them. The table lists approximately 50,000 clones, about 72% of them singletons. Sequenced sample: PBMCs or T cells enriched from blood (not recorded which). All receptors derive from a woman aged 45-59 years with acute COVID-19. CDR3s include the opening cysteine and the closing phenylalanine or tryptophan. A D gene is named only where the DNA matches it firmly. Size tells how often a clone was seen (once, few, many) or the class of an expanded clone, and some rows leave it out.

j_gene,d_gene,v_gene,abundance,CDR3nt,CDR3aa
TRBJ2-3,TRBD1,TRBV7-9,NA,TGTGCCAGCAGCTTAAGCCATTTCGGACAGGTGTTCACAGATACGCAGTATTTT,CASSLSHFGQVFTDTQYF
TRBJ1-6,NA,TRBV4-1,few,TGCGCCAGCAGCCAAGTATCTAAAAGCAATTCACCCCTCCACTTT,CASSQVSKSNSPLHF
TRBJ2-1,TRBD2,TRBV7-3,NA,TGTGCCAGCAGCTTGACGGGGGAGGGCTACAATGAGCAGTTCTTC,CASSLTGEGYNEQFF
TRBJ2-3,TRBD2,TRBV24-1,NA,TGTGCCACCAGTGAGGGCGGGGGGGCCGCAGATACGCAGTATTTT,CATSEGGGAADTQYF
TRBJ2-2,NA,TRBV30,NA,TGTGCCTGGAGTCGACGGAGTCTAACCGGGGAGCTGTTTTTT,CAWSRRSLTGELFF
TRBJ2-7,TRBD1,TRBV19,NA,TGTGCCTCAACTACCCCGGGGACAGGGGATGGTAAGCAGTACTTC,CASTTPGTGDGKQYF
TRBJ2-2,NA,TRBV2,NA,TGTGCCAGCAGTGCAACATCGGGGAACACCGGGGAGCTGTTTTTT,CASSATSGNTGELFF
TRBJ1-3,TRBD1,TRBV19,NA,TGTGCCAGTAGTCCTGGACAGGGGGGTACTGGAAACACCATATATTTT,CASSPGQGGTGNTIYF
TRBJ1-5,TRBD1,TRBV6-5,few,TGTGCCAGCAGTAGGGACAGCCGCAATCAGCCCCAGCATTTT,CASSRDSRNQPQHF
TRBJ2-5,TRBD2,TRBV6-5,NA,TGTGCCGGCGCGACTAGCGGGGGGGGCCGGGAGACCCAGTACTTC,CAGATSGGGRETQYF
TRBJ2-2,TRBD1,TRBV18,NA,TGTGCCAGCTCCCCGGGACAGGACTACGGGGAGCTGTTTTTT,CASSPGQDYGELFF
TRBJ1-2,TRBD1,TRBV7-9,NA,TGTGCCAGCAGCTTGGACAGGGTGATCGGCTACACCTTC,CASSLDRVIGYTF
TRBJ1-1,NA,TRBV11-2,NA,TGTGCCAGCAGCCAAGACAGGGAAGCTTTCTTT,CASSQDREAFF
TRBJ2-1,NA,TRBV28,NA,TGTGCCAGCAGTTCCGCCTACAATGAGCAGTTCTTC,CASSSAYNEQFF
TRBJ2-1,TRBD2,TRBV3-1/TRBV3-2,NA,TGTGCCAGCAGCCAGGAAGCGGGGGTCTACAATGAGCAGTTCTTC,CASSQEAGVYNEQFF
TRBJ2-5,NA,TRBV29-1,NA,TGCAGCGTTGAAGTTGGGCAGTACCAAGAGACCCAGTACTTC,CSVEVGQYQETQYF
TRBJ2-1,TRBD2,TRBV7-2,NA,TGTGCCAGCAGCACGGGACTAGCGCCCAATGAGCAGTTCTTC,CASSTGLAPNEQFF
TRBJ2-5,TRBD2,TRBV2,NA,TGTGCCAGCAATGGTGGCGGGGGGGCCTCGGAGACCCAGTACTTC,CASNGGGGASETQYF
TRBJ2-7,TRBD1,TRBV6-5,NA,TGTGCCAGCAAGGACAGGGGTGCCCCAGAGCAGTACTTC,CASKDRGAPEQYF
TRBJ1-1,NA,TRBV11-1,NA,TGTGCCAGCAGCTTAGCCCTCATGGGAGGAGTTTTTGAAGCTTTCTTT,CASSLALMGGVFEAFF
TRBJ1-2,NA,TRBV27,NA,TGTGCCAGCAGTCCTATCCGAGGCCCCGCAAAAAACTATGGCTACACCTTC,CASSPIRGPAKNYGYTF
TRBJ1-1,NA,TRBV19,NA,TGTGCCAGTAGTAGTCGGAGCACTGAAGCTTTCTTT,CASSSRSTEAFF
TRBJ1-6,TRBD1,TRBV27,NA,TGTGCCAGCAGTTTAGGACAGGTTAATTCACCCCTCCACTTT,CASSLGQVNSPLHF
TRBJ1-2,NA,TRBV27,NA,TGTGCCAGCAGTTTACAGGGTTATGGCTACACCTTC,CASSLQGYGYTF
TRBJ2-2,NA,TRBV11-2,NA,TGTGCCAGCAGCTTAGTAGAAGACACCGGGGAGCTGTTTTTT,CASSLVEDTGELFF
TRBJ1-1,TRBD1,TRBV2,once,TGTGCCAGCAGTGAAATGGGACAGAGAAACACGGAGAACACTGAAGCTTTCTTT,CASSEMGQRNTENTEAFF
TRBJ2-5,NA,TRBV11-2,NA,TGTGCCAGCAGCCTCCTAGAGGGAGAGACCCAGTACTTC,CASSLLEGETQYF
TRBJ2-1,NA,TRBV1,NA,TGCACCAGCAGCCCCCGGGGGAGCTCCTACAATGAGCAGTTCTTC,CTSSPRGSSYNEQFF
TRBJ1-6,NA,TRBV11-3,NA,TGTGCCAGCAGCAAAACAGGAATTAATTCACCCCTCCACTTT,CASSKTGINSPLHF
TRBJ2-1,TRBD2,TRBV15,NA,TGTGCCACCAGCAGAGAACGTAGCGGGTTCTCCTACAATGAGCAGTTCTTC,CATSRERSGFSYNEQFF
TRBJ2-7,NA,TRBV6-5,NA,TGTGCGACCGAGGGTCTGAGCTCCTACGAGCAGTACTTC,CATEGLSSYEQYF
TRBJ2-3,NA,TRBV14,NA,TGTGCCAGCAGCCAAGATAGGAGGACGCAGTATTTT,CASSQDRRTQYF
TRBJ1-3,TRBD1,TRBV5-1,few,TGCGCCAGCAGCGGACGGACAGGGGGTTCTGGAAACACCATATATTTT,CASSGRTGGSGNTIYF